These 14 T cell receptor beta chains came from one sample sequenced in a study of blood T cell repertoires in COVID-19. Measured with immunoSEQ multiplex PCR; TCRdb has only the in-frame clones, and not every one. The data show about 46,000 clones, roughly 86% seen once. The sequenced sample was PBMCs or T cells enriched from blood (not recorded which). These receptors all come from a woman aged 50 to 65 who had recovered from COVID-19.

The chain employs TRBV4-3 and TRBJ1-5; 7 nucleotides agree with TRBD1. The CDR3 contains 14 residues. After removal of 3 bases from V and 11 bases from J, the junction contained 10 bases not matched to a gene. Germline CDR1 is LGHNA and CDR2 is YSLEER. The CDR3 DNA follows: TGCGCCAGCAGCCAGGACAGGAGCAGTGGCACCCAGCATTTT. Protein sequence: CASSQDRSSGTQHF.

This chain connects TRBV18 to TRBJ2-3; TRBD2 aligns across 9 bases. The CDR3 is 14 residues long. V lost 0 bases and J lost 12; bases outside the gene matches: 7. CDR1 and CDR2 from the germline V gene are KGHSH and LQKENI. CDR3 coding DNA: TGTGCCAGCTCACCACCGACTAGGGGGACTAGCCAGTATTTT. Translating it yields CASSPPTRGTSQYF.

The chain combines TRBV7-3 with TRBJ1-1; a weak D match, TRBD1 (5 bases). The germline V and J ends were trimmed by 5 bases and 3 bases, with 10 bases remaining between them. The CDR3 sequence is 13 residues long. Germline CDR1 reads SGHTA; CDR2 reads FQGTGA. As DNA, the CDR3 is TGTGCCAGCAGCGCCCTAGGGGACACTGAAGCTTTCTTT. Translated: CASSALGDTEAFF.

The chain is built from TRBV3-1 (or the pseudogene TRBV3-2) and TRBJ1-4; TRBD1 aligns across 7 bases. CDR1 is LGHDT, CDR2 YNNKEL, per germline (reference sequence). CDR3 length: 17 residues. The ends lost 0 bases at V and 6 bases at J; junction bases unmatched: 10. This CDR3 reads CASSQDLGGTEHEKLFF. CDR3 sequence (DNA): TGTGCCAGCAGCCAAGATTTGGGTGGGACAGAGCATGAAAAACTGTTTTTT.

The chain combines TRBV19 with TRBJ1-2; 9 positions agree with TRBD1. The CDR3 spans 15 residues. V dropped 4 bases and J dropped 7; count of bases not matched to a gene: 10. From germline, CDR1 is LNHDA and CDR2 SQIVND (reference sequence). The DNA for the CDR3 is TGTGCCAGTAGTACTACAACGGGACAGGGCGGTGGCTACACCTTC. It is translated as CASSTTTGQGGGYTF.

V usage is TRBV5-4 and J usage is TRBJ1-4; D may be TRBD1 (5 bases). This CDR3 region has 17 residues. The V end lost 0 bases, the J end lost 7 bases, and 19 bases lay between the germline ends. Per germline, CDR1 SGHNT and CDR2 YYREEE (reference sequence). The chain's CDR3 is CASSLEGTRGRGEKLFF. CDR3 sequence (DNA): TGTGCCAGCAGCTTGGAGGGGACGCGCGGGAGGGGTGAAAAACTGTTTTTT.

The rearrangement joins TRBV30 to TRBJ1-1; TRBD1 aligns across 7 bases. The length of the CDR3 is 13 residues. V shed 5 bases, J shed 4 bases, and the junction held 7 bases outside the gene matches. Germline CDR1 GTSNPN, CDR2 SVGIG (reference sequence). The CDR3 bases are TGTGCCTGGGTCCCGGCAGGGGGCACTGAAGCTTTCTTT. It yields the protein CAWVPAGGTEAFF.

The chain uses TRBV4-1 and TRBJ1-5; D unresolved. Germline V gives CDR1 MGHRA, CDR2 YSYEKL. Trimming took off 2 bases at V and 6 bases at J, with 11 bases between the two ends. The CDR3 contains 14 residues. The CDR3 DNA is TGCGCCAGCAGCCAACTTGTTGGCCCTCAGCCCCAGCATTTT. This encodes CASSQLVGPQPQHF.

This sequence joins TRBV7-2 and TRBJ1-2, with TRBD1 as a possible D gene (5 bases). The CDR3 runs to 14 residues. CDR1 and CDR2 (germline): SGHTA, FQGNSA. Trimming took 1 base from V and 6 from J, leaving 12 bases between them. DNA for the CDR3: TGTGCCAGCAGCTTAGACAGGAGCCTAGATGGCTACACCTTC. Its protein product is CASSLDRSLDGYTF.

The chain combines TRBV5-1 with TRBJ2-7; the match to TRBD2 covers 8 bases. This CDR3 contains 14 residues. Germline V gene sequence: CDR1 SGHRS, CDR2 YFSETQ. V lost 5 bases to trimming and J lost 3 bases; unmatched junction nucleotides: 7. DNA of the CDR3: TGCGCCAGCAGTGAGACTAGCGACTACTACGAGCAGTACTTC. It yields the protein CASSETSDYYEQYF. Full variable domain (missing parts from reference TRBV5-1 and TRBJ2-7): KAGVTQTPRYLIKTRGQQVTLSCSPISGHRSVSWYQQTPGQGLQFLFEYFSETQRNKGNFPGRFSGRQFSNSRSEMNVSTLELGDSALYLCASSETSDYYEQYFGPGTRLTVT.

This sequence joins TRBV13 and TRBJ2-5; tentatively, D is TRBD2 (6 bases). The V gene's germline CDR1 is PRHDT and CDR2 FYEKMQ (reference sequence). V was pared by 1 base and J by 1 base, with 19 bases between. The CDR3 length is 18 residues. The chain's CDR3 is CASSLDPLLGGSQETQYF. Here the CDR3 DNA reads TGTGCCAGCAGCTTAGACCCCCTTTTGGGAGGCTCCCAAGAGACCCAGTACTTC.

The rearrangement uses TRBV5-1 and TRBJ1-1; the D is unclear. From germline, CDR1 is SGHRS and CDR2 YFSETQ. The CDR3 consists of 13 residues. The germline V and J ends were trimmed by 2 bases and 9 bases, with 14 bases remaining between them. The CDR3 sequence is CASSFNPEGKAFF. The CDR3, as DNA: TGCGCCAGCAGCTTCAACCCCGAGGGAAAAGCTTTCTTT.

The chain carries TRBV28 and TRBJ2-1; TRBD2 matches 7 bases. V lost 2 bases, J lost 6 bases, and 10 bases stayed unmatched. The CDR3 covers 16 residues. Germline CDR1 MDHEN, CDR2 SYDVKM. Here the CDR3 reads CASSLAAASGFNEQFF. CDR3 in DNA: TGTGCCAGCAGTTTAGCAGCGGCTAGCGGTTTCAATGAGCAGTTCTTC.

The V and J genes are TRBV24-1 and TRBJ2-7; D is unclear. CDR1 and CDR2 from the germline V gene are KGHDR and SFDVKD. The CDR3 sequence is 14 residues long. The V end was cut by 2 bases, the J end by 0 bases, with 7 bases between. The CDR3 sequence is CATSDSDNSYEQYF. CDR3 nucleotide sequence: TGTGCCACCAGTGATTCAGACAACTCCTACGAGCAGTACTTC.